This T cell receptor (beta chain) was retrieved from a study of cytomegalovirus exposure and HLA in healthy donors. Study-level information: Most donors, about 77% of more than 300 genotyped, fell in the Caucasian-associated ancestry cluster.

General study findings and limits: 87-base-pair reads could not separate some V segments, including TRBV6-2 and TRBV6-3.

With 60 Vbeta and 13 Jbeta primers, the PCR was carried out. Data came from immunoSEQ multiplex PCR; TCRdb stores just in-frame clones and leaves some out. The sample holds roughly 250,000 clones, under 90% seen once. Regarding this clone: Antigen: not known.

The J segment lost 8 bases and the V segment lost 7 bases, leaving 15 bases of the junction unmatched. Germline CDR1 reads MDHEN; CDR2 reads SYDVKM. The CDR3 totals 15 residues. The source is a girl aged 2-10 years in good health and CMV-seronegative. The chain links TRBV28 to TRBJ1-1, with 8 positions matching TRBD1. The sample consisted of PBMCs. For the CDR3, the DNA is TGTGCCAGCAATATCCAGGGACAGGAGTTTGGCGAAGCTTTCTTT. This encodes CASNIQGQEFGEAFF.